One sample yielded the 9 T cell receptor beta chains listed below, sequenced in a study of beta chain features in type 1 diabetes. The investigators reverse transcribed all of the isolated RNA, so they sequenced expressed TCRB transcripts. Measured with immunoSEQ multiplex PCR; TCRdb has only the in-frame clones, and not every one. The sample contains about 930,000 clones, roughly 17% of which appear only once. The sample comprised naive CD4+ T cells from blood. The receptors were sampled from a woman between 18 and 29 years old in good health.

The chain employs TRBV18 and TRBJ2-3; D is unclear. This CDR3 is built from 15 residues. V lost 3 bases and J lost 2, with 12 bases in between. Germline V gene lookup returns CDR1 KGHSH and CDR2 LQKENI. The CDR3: CASSPLNLNTDTQYF. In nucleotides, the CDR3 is TGTGCCAGCTCACCCCTCAACCTCAACACAGATACGCAGTATTTT. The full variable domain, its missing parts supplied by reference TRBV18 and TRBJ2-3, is NAGVMQNPRHLVRRRGQEARLRCSPMKGHSHVYWYRQLPEEGLKFMVYLQKENIIDESGMPKERFSAEFPKEGPSILRIQQVVRGDSAAYFCASSPLNLNTDTQYFGPGTRLTVL.

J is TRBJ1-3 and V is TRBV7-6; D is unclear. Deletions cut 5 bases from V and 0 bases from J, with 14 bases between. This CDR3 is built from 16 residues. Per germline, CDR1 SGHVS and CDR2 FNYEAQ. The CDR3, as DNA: TGTGCCAGCAGCGAGACTAGTTCCCTCTCTGGAAACACCATATATTTT. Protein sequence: CASSETSSLSGNTIYF.

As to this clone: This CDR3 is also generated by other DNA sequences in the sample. The CDR3 protein is CASSLGNEQFF. The CDR3 region has the DNA TGTGCCAGCAGCTTAGGCAATGAGCAGTTCTTC. This sequence joins TRBV7-9 and TRBJ2-1; D is undetermined. This CDR3 comprises 11 residues. Germline CDR1 reads SEHNR; CDR2 reads FQNEAQ (reference sequence). With 1 base removed from V and 6 bases from J, the gap between germline ends came to 1 base.

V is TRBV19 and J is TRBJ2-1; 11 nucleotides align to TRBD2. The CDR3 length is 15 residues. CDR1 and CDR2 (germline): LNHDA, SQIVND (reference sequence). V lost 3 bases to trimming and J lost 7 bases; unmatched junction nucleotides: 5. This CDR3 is CASSISGRASNEQFF. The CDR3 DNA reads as TGTGCCAGTAGTATTAGCGGGAGGGCCTCGAATGAGCAGTTCTTC.

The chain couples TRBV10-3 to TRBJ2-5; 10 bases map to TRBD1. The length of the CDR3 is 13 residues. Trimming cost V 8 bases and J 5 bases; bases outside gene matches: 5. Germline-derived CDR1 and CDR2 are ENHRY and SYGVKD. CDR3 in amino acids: CAIGQGDGETQYF. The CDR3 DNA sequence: TGTGCCATCGGACAGGGGGATGGCGAGACCCAGTACTTC.

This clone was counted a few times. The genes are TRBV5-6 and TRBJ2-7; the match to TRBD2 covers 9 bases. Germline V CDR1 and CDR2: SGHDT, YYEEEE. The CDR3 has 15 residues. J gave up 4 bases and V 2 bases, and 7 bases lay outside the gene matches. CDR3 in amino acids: CASSLVGLANYEQYF. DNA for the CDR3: TGTGCCAGCAGCTTAGTCGGACTAGCGAATTACGAGCAGTACTTC.

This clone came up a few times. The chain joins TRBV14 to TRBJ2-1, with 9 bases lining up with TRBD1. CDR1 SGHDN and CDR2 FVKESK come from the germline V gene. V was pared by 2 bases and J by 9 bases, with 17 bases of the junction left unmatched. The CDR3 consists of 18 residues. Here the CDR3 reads CASSQIKGGTGPFGEQFF. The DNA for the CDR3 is TGTGCCAGCAGCCAAATAAAGGGCGGGACAGGGCCATTTGGTGAGCAGTTCTTC.

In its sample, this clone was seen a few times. CDR3 amino acids: CASSFPLGRPVYEQYF. DNA for the CDR3: TGTGCCAGCAGTTTCCCTCTCGGACGGCCGGTATACGAGCAGTACTTC. This chain links TRBV28 with TRBJ2-7; D call uncertain. The CDR3 has 16 amino acids. The germline gives CDR1 MDHEN, CDR2 SYDVKM. V was pared by 3 bases and J by 4 bases, with 19 bases between.

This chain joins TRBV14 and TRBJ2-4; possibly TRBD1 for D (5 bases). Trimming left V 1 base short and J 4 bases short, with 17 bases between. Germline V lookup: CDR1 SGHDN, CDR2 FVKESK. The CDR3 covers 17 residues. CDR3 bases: TGTGCCAGCAGCCAAGTCTTTTCACGACAGAGAAAAAACATTCAGTACTTC. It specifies CASSQVFSRQRKNIQYF.